The clone carrying this T cell receptor beta chain was detected a few times. No patient had received any treatment before thyroid surgery. V lost 5 bases and J 13 bases, leaving 20 bases between the germline ends. The CDR3 contains 13 residues. Germline CDR1 reads MNHNS; CDR2 reads SASEGT. This sample stems from a study of metastatic and nonmetastatic thyroid tumors. TCRdb reprocessed the PCR reads using MiXCR. The table has roughly 30,000 clones, under 20% seen once. The J gene is TRBJ1-2, the V gene TRBV6-1; no definite D call. The sequenced sample was blood. The clonotype comes from a female donor with papillary thyroid cancer or a benign thyroid nodule (not recorded which). Some clones in this sample may be carry-over from other donors' samples. The DNA of the CDR3 is TGTGCCAGCAGTTCGGCCAGGTCTGCGTGCTGCACCTTC. Amino acid sequence: CASSSARSACCTF.